This TCR beta chain was obtained from a study of CD8+ T cells in alopecia areata. Sorting of CD4+ cells into CD25+CD127- cells was carried out for roughly five patients. Following extraction, RNA underwent reverse transcription to cDNA, which served as the sequencing template. Some clones are missing from TCRdb's copy, which holds only in-frame ones; the method was immunoSEQ multiplex PCR. Here the sample spans 35,000 to 45,000 clones, approximately 54% being singletons. Germline assignment: CDR1 SEHNR and CDR2 FQNEAQ (reference sequence). The CDR3 contains 14 residues. J gave up 8 bases and V 3 bases, and 7 bases lay outside the gene matches.

The chain joins TRBV7-9 to TRBJ1-5; 7 bases map to TRBD1. This receptor was identified in a human donor with alopecia areata. The sequencing sample was made of CD4+ Tregs sorted from blood. The CDR3 coding sequence is TGTGCCAGCAGCTTCGGACAGGCTCCAGAGCCCCAGCATTTT. This gives the protein CASSFGQAPEPQHF.